Shown below are 20 T cell receptor beta chains from a single sample sequenced in a study of beta chain features in type 1 diabetes. The sequenced template was cDNA made from the entire isolated RNA. Libraries were prepared by immunoSEQ multiplex PCR; TCRdb keeps only in-frame clonotypes and omits some of them. In the table there are roughly 370,000 clones, approximately 14% of which are singletons. The sequencing sample was made of naive CD4+ T cells from blood. The receptors here all came from a man aged 30 to 45 in good health.

This clone was picked up a small number of times. The V call is TRBV18, the J call TRBJ2-2; the match to TRBD1 covers 9 bases. The J segment lost 11 bases and the V segment lost 2 bases, leaving 9 bases of the junction unmatched. This CDR3 is 15 amino acids long. CDR1 KGHSH and CDR2 LQKENI come from the germline V gene. The CDR3: CASSPTGTGKRELFF. Here the CDR3 DNA reads TGTGCCAGCTCACCAACCGGGACAGGGAAAAGAGAGCTGTTTTTT.

The V gene is TRBV19, the J gene TRBJ1-1; D remains ambiguous. Germline V CDR1 and CDR2: LNHDA, SQIVND (reference sequence). The ends were cut back, 3 bases at V and 4 bases at J, with 9 bases in the middle. The CDR3 covers 13 residues. The CDR3 reads CASSILGSTEAFF. The CDR3 DNA is TGTGCCAGTAGTATCCTAGGGAGCACTGAAGCTTTCTTT. The whole variable domain, remainder taken from reference TRBV19 and TRBJ1-1, is DGGITQSPKYLFRKEGQNVTLSCEQNLNHDAMYWYRQDPGQGLRLIYYSQIVNDFQKGDIAEGYSVSREKKESFPLTVTSAQKNPTAFYLCASSILGSTEAFFGQGTRLTVV.

The chain links TRBV27 to TRBJ2-5; 9 bases match TRBD1. J gave up 7 bases and V 7 bases, and 10 bases lay outside the gene matches. The CDR3 is made up of 14 amino acids. From germline, CDR1 is MNHEY and CDR2 SMNVEV (reference sequence). The CDR3, as DNA: TGTGCCAGCAAGGAACAGGGGGCATGGGGGACCCAGTACTTC. This sequence encodes CASKEQGAWGTQYF.

This clone showed up just a few times. V usage is TRBV2 and J usage is TRBJ2-2; D perhaps matches TRBD1 (5 bases). V was trimmed by 6 bases and J by 4 bases, leaving 9 bases between them. Per germline, CDR1 SNHLY and CDR2 FYNNEI. This CDR3 has 13 amino acids. The DNA for the CDR3 is TGTGCCAGCAGCCAGGGTAGCACCGGGGAGCTGTTTTTT. It encodes CASSQGSTGELFF.

This clone was counted a few times. This chain links TRBV7-2 with TRBJ2-3; TRBD2 agrees at 8 bases. CDR1 is SGHTA and CDR2 is FQGNSA in the germline V gene. There are 15 residues in the CDR3. V shed 5 bases and J 1 base; nucleotides not matched to a gene: 5. The CDR3, as DNA: TGTGCCAGCAGCACAAACGGGGGGGGCACAGATACGCAGTATTTT. Its translation is CASSTNGGGTDTQYF.

This clone was seen more than once but under ten times. The rearrangement uses TRBV5-1 and TRBJ1-2; D unclear. The germline V and J ends were trimmed by 1 base and 8 bases, with 12 bases remaining between them. Per germline, CDR1 SGHRS and CDR2 YFSETQ. The CDR3 sequence is 13 residues long. The CDR3 nucleotides are TGCGCCAGCAGCTTGAACGGGGTGGAGGGCTACACCTTC. Translated: CASSLNGVEGYTF.

The rearrangement uses TRBV7-2 and TRBJ2-7; 7 bases line up with TRBD2. CDR3 length: 15 residues. Germline V gives CDR1 SGHTA, CDR2 FQGNSA. The V and J ends lost 5 bases and 5 bases, in that order; junction bases with no gene match: 12. For the CDR3, the DNA is TGTGCCAGCAGCCAAAGGCGGGGGACTGGTAACGAGCAGTACTTC. It is translated as CASSQRRGTGNEQYF.

To note about this clone: The identical CDR3 is also encoded by other nucleotide sequences in the sample. This chain uses TRBV18 with TRBJ2-7; D perhaps matches TRBD1 (6 bases). V dropped 3 bases and J dropped 3 bases, with 6 bases sitting between them. This CDR3 comprises 12 residues. Germline CDR1 reads KGHSH; CDR2 reads LQKENI. CDR3 DNA: TGTGCCAGCTCACCGGACAGCTACGAGCAGTACTTC. Protein sequence: CASSPDSYEQYF.

The chain couples TRBV21-1 to TRBJ2-7; TRBD1, as called in the table, went unchecked against the DNA. TRBV21-1 is marked as a pseudogene. The CDR3 has 14 amino acids. Here the CDR3 reads CASPPADSSYEQYF. The CDR3 region has the DNA TGTGCCAGCCCCCCGGCGGACAGTTCCTACGAGCAGTACTTC.

There are a few counts of this clone. J is TRBJ2-1 and V is TRBV7-2; D call uncertain. The CDR3 is 15 residues long. With 1 base removed from V and 5 bases from J, the gap between germline ends came to 12 bases. CDR1 and CDR2 (germline): SGHTA, FQGNSA. The CDR3 bases are TGTGCCAGCAGCTTAGGCCTCAACAGAGACAATGAGCAGTTCTTC. Protein product: CASSLGLNRDNEQFF.

This clone has more than one count but fewer than ten. The chain employs TRBV4-1 and TRBJ2-1; no definite D call. The CDR3 runs 13 residues. From germline, CDR1 is MGHRA and CDR2 YSYEKL. V was clipped by 1 base and J by 10 bases, with 11 bases between them. The CDR3 region is CASSQGAYREQFF. CDR3 in DNA: TGCGCCAGCAGCCAAGGGGCATACCGCGAGCAGTTCTTC.

The V gene is TRBV5-6, the J gene TRBJ2-3; TRBD2 matches 7 bases. V lost 10 bases and J lost 3; bases outside the gene matches: 8. Per the germline V gene, CDR1 is SGHDT and CDR2 is YYEEEE. The CDR3 totals 13 residues. The CDR3 reads CAAKRGGTDTQYF. The DNA for the CDR3 is TGTGCCGCGAAACGCGGGGGTACAGATACGCAGTATTTT.

This clone was detected only a few times. The chain uses TRBV2 and TRBJ2-3, with TRBD1 identical over 7 bases. The CDR3 length is 18 residues. Trimming at V came to 6 bases and at J to 3 bases, leaving 18 bases not matched to a gene. Germline-derived CDR1 and CDR2 are SNHLY and FYNNEI. CDR3 in DNA: TGTGCCAGCAGCCACGACAGGGATTGGGCTTATAGTACAGATACGCAGTATTTT. Translation gives CASSHDRDWAYSTDTQYF.

This clone occurred a few times. V gene TRBV7-3 combines with J gene TRBJ2-3; 8 bases are a match to TRBD2. Germline V gene lookup returns CDR1 SGHTA and CDR2 FQGTGA. The CDR3 is 16 residues long. V lost 4 bases, J lost 1 base, and 7 bases stayed unmatched. CDR3 sequence reads: CASSSKPGLGTDTQYF. As DNA, the CDR3 is TGTGCCAGCAGCTCGAAGCCGGGACTAGGCACAGATACGCAGTATTTT.

This sequence joins TRBV21-1 and TRBJ2-7; TRBD2 is the table's D call, not checked against the DNA. TRBV21-1 is a pseudogene locus. The CDR3 is made up of 11 amino acids. The CDR3 bases are TGTGCCAGCAACGAGGGTTTCGAGCAGTACGTC. Encoded protein: CASNEGFEQYV.

This rearrangement joins TRBV28 to TRBJ1-4; 7 positions match TRBD1. The CDR3 is 14 amino acids. The V segment lost 5 bases and the J segment 8 bases; nucleotides outside the gene matches: 8. CDR1 is MDHEN, CDR2 SYDVKM, per germline. The CDR3 is CASSPGTVWEKLFF. For the CDR3, the DNA is TGTGCCAGCAGTCCCGGGACAGTTTGGGAAAAACTGTTTTTT.

CDR3 region: CASRPTNYGYTF. The CDR3 nucleotides read TGTGCCAGCAGACCGACTAACTATGGCTACACCTTC. The chain carries TRBV5-4 and TRBJ1-2; D is unresolved. The CDR3 contains 12 residues. Germline CDR1 reads SGHNT; CDR2 reads YYREEE (reference sequence). V lost 5 bases, J lost 0 bases, and 5 bases lay in between.

Of note for this clone: An end of the junction does not agree with germline; a read error may underlie this. The chain joins TRBV20-1 to TRBJ1-1, with D maybe TRBD1 (6 bases). Germline CDR1 and CDR2: DFQATT and SNEGSKA (reference sequence). The CDR3 has 10 residues. The DNA of the CDR3 is TGCAGTGCCAGAGGTACAGGGGCTTTCTTT. It translates to CSARGTGAFF.

V gene TRBV11-2 combines with J gene TRBJ1-2; D gene ambiguous. With 8 bases removed from V and 1 base from J, the gap between germline ends came to 11 bases. The CDR3 is made up of 13 amino acids. Germline-derived CDR1 and CDR2 are SGHAT and FQNNGV. CDR3 DNA: TGTGCCAGCGGGATCCACTTTAACTATGGCTACACCTTC. Residues: CASGIHFNYGYTF. Using reference TRBV11-2 and TRBJ1-2 for the parts outside the CDR3, the full variable domain is EAGVAQSPRYKIIEKRQSVAFWCNPISGHATLYWYQQILGQGPKLLIQFQNNGVVDDSQLPKDRFSAERLKGVDSTLKIQPAKLEDSAVYLCASGIHFNYGYTFGSGTRLTVV.

The genes are TRBV5-1 and TRBJ2-6, with D perhaps TRBD1 (6 bases). Germline V lookup: CDR1 SGHRS, CDR2 YFSETQ. Trimming removed 4 bases from V and 0 bases from J, with 8 bases in between. The CDR3 is made up of 15 amino acids. The DNA for the CDR3 is TGCGCCAGCAGCCAGGGGAGCTCTGGGGCCAACGTCCTGACTTTC. Protein sequence: CASSQGSSGANVLTF.